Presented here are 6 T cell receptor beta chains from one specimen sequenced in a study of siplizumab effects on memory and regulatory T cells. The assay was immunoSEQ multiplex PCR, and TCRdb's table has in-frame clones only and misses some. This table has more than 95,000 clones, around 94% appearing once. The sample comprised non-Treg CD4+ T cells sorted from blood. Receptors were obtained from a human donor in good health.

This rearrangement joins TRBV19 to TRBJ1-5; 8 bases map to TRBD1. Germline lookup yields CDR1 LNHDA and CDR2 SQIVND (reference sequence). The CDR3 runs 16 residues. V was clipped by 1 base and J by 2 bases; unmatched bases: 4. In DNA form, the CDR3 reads TGTGCCAGTAGTATAGTTACAGGGGGTGGCAATCAGCCCCAGCATTTT. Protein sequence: CASSIVTGGGNQPQHF. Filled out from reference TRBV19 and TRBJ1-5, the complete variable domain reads DGGITQSPKYLFRKEGQNVTLSCEQNLNHDAMYWYRQDPGQGLRLIYYSQIVNDFQKGDIAEGYSVSREKKESFPLTVTSAQKNPTAFYLCASSIVTGGGNQPQHFGDGTRLSIL.

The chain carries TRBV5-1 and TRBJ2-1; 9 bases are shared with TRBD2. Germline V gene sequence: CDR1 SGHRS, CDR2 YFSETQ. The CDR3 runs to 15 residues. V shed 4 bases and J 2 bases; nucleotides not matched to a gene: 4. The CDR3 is CASSVGGGAYNEQFF. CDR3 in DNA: TGCGCCAGCAGCGTCGGCGGGGGGGCCTACAATGAGCAGTTCTTC.

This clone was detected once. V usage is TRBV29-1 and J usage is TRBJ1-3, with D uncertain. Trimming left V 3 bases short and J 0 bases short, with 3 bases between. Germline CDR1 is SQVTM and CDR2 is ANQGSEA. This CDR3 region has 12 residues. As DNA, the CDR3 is TGCAGCGTTGAGAGCTCTGGAAACACCATATATTTT. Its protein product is CSVESSGNTIYF.

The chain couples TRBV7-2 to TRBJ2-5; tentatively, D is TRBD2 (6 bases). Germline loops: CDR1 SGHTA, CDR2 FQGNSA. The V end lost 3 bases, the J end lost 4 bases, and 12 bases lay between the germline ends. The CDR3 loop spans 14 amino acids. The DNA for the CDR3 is TGTGCCAGCAGCTTGAGTACTAGCCGAGAGACCCAGTACTTC. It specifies CASSLSTSRETQYF.

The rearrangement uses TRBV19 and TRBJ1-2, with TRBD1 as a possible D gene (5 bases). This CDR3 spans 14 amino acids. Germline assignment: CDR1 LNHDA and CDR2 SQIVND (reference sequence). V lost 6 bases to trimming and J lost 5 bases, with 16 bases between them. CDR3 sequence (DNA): TGTGCCAGTAGCTCGTCCGGAGGGACGTATGGCTACACCTTC. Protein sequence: CASSSSGGTYGYTF.

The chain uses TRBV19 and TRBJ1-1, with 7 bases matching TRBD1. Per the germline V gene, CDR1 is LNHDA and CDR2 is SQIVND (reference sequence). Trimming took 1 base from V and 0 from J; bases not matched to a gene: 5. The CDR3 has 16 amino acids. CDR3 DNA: TGTGCCAGTAGTATAGCCAGGGACAGCATGAACACTGAAGCTTTCTTT. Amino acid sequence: CASSIARDSMNTEAFF.